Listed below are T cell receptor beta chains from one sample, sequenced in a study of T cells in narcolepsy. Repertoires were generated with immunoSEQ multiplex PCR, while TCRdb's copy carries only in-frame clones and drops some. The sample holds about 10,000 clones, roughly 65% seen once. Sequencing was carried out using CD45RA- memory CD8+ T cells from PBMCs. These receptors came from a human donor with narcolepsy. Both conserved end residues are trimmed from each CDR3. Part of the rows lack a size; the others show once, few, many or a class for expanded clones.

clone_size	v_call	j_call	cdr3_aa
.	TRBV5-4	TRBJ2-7	ASSHSTSGSLYEQY
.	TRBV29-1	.	SVIQGEPYGYT
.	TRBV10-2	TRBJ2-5	ASSDGEWETQY
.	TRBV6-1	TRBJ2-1	ASSVTPSYNEQF
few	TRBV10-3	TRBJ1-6	AISEGVLGGNSPLH
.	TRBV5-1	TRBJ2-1	ASRDRASYNEQF
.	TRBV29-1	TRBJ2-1	SVEDGQGDEQF
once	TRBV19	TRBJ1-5	ASGLEGGQPQH
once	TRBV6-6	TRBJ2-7	ASGTENEQY
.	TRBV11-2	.	ASSLAVRDGYYEQY
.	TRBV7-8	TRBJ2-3	ASSPLAEDTDTQY